This TCR beta chain was recovered during a study of CD8 T cells in Susac syndrome. Trimming left V 1 base short and J 1 base short, with 10 bases between. Germline V gene lookup returns CDR1 LGHNA and CDR2 YNFKEQ. This CDR3 has 15 residues. An amount of RNA that ranged from roughly 0.45 to 1 ug was reverse transcribed with random hexamers. From the immunoSEQ multiplex PCR reads, TCRdb called clonotypes with MiXCR, one entry per CDR3 protein. The sample carries about 120,000 distinct CDR3 sequences, approximately 96% recorded once. This sequence originates from a human donor with Susac syndrome. The sample comprised CD4+ T cells from PBMCs. The chain combines TRBV4-2 with TRBJ2-5; D gene uncertain. The DNA for the CDR3 is TGTGCCAGCAGCCAAGTGGGCGGATTCCAAGAGACCCAGTACTTC. Amino acid sequence: CASSQVGGFQETQYF.